These 22 T cell receptor beta chains came from one sample sequenced in a study of blood T cell repertoires in COVID-19. The protocol was immunoSEQ multiplex PCR, while the TCRdb copy is restricted to in-frame clones and leaves out a portion. The sample lists 380,000 or so clones, 88% occurring once. Sequenced: PBMCs or T cells enriched from blood (not recorded which). The receptors shown here come from a woman in her twenties or thirties with acute COVID-19.

This clone was detected only a few times. The V and J genes are TRBV5-1 and TRBJ1-1; 8 nucleotides line up with TRBD1. Losses at the gene ends were 5 bases for V and 1 base for J; bases not matched to a gene: 16. Germline V gives CDR1 SGHRS, CDR2 YFSETQ. The CDR3 has 18 residues. In nucleotides, the CDR3 is TGCGCCAGCAGTTTCCCCCCAGGGGGCGGGTGGGGGAACACTGAAGCTTTCTTT. Its translation: CASSFPPGGGWGNTEAFF. Filled out from reference TRBV5-1 and TRBJ1-1, the complete variable domain reads KAGVTQTPRYLIKTRGQQVTLSCSPISGHRSVSWYQQTPGQGLQFLFEYFSETQRNKGNFPGRFSGRQFSNSRSEMNVSTLELGDSALYLCASSFPPGGGWGNTEAFFGQGTRLTVV.

The chain employs TRBV15 and TRBJ2-1, with a tentative D call TRBD1 (5 bases). Germline loops: CDR1 LNHNV, CDR2 YYDKDF (reference sequence). V was shortened by 8 bases and J by 0 bases, with 17 bases between the two germline ends. This CDR3 region has 16 residues. CDR3 DNA sequence: TGTGCCACCGGTTGGGATACAGGTAGCTCCTACAATGAGCAGTTCTTC. It specifies CATGWDTGSSYNEQFF.

The V call is TRBV5-4, the J call TRBJ2-1; 7 bases are shared with TRBD1. CDR1 is SGHNT and CDR2 is YYREEE in the germline V gene (reference sequence). The CDR3 length is 14 residues. Losses at the gene ends were 4 bases for V and 4 bases for J; bases not matched to a gene: 5. CDR3 sequence (DNA): TGTGCCAGCAGCCGACCGGGACAGTACAATGAGCAGTTCTTC. Encoded protein: CASSRPGQYNEQFF.

The rearrangement joins TRBV10-2 to TRBJ2-7, with a possible D match to TRBD2 (5 bases). Per the germline V gene, CDR1 is WSHSY and CDR2 is SAAADI. Trimming took off 6 bases at V and 4 bases at J, with 10 bases between the two ends. This CDR3 is built from 12 residues. The CDR3 loop reads CASSGNLYEQYF. CDR3 in DNA: TGCGCCAGCAGCGGGAATTTATACGAGCAGTACTTC.

The chain is built from TRBV6-5 and TRBJ1-2; D perhaps matches TRBD1 (6 bases). Germline CDR1 is MNHEY and CDR2 is SVGAGI. The CDR3 is 14 residues long. Trimming took 2 bases from V and 4 from J, leaving 11 bases between them. The CDR3 protein is CASSYTRGGYGYTF. The CDR3 DNA follows: TGTGCCAGCAGTTACACCAGGGGTGGCTATGGCTACACCTTC.

This clone was detected only a few times. The gene calls are TRBV27 and TRBJ2-7; 9 bases map to TRBD1. The J segment lost 5 bases and the V segment lost 6 bases, leaving 17 bases of the junction unmatched. This CDR3 comprises 17 residues. From germline, CDR1 is MNHEY and CDR2 SMNVEV (reference sequence). This chain's CDR3 is CASSPSTGGKWGNEQYF. CDR3 coding DNA: TGTGCCAGCAGCCCATCGACAGGGGGGAAATGGGGTAACGAGCAGTACTTC.

This chain connects TRBV4-1 to TRBJ1-2; 8 nucleotides match TRBD1. CDR1 and CDR2 (germline): MGHRA, YSYEKL. The ends lost 5 bases at V and 8 bases at J; junction bases unmatched: 10. CDR3 length equals 14 residues. CDR3 in DNA: TGCGCCAGCAGCTTAATCTCGGACAGGGAAGGCTACACCTTC. It encodes CASSLISDREGYTF.

V is TRBV11-3 and J is TRBJ1-2; 8 bases fit TRBD1. The germline gives CDR1 SGHNT, CDR2 YENEEA. J lost 2 bases, V lost 7 bases, and 3 bases had no gene match. This CDR3 contains 13 residues. In nucleotides, the CDR3 is TGTGCCAGCACGCGACAGGGGAACTATGGCTACACCTTC. Protein: CASTRQGNYGYTF.

The chain combines TRBV28 with TRBJ2-7; maybe TRBD2 (5 bases). Germline V gene lookup returns CDR1 MDHEN and CDR2 SYDVKM. V was trimmed by 7 bases and J by 3 bases, leaving 19 bases between them. The CDR3 runs 15 residues. CDR3 DNA: TGTGCCAGCACCTCGGGGTACGGGCACGACTACGAGCAGTACTTC. Its protein product is CASTSGYGHDYEQYF.

The chain combines TRBV7-8 with TRBJ1-4; D unclear. Germline CDR1 and CDR2: SGHVS and FQNEAQ. V was pared by 1 base and J by 1 base, with 10 bases between. This CDR3 has 16 amino acids. In DNA form, the CDR3 reads TGTGCCAGCAGCTTAGTGGCTACGGGAACTAATGAAAAACTGTTTTTT. It yields the protein CASSLVATGTNEKLFF.

The chain carries TRBV6-5 and TRBJ1-1; D gene uncertain. V was trimmed by 7 bases and J by 4 bases, leaving 10 bases between them. Germline V lookup: CDR1 MNHEY, CDR2 SVGAGI. This CDR3 is 12 amino acids long. The CDR3 DNA follows: TGTGCCAGCACCCGGGGTATCACTGAAGCTTTCTTT. Translation gives CASTRGITEAFF.

This chain joins TRBV6-5 and TRBJ1-3, with 7 bases lining up with TRBD1. Germline V CDR1 and CDR2: MNHEY, SVGAGI. CDR3 length equals 15 residues. V trimming: 5 bases; J trimming: 0 bases; junction bases outside the gene matches: 4. DNA for the CDR3: TGTGCCAGCAGTCACAGACAGGGCTCTGGAAACACCATATATTTT. This sequence encodes CASSHRQGSGNTIYF.

As to this clone: Within the sample, other DNA sequences also encode this same CDR3. The V gene is TRBV3-1 (or the pseudogene TRBV3-2), the J gene TRBJ2-1, with TRBD2 matching 7 bases. The CDR3 consists of 15 residues. The V segment lost 1 base and the J segment 4 bases; nucleotides outside the gene matches: 4. In germline, CDR1 is LGHDT, CDR2 YNNKEL (reference sequence). This chain's CDR3 is CASSQGTRGYNEQFF. CDR3 nucleotide sequence: TGTGCCAGCAGCCAAGGGACTAGAGGGTACAATGAGCAGTTCTTC.

This clone has just one count. The V call is TRBV5-4, the J call TRBJ2-6; D not resolved. CDR3 length: 15 amino acids. CDR1 SGHNT and CDR2 YYREEE come from the germline V gene (reference sequence). Trimming left V 4 bases short and J 0 bases short, with 8 bases between. This CDR3 is CASSPQNSGANVLTF. CDR3 in DNA: TGTGCCAGCAGCCCACAGAACTCTGGGGCCAACGTCCTGACTTTC.

The rearrangement links TRBV2 to TRBJ1-6; D unclear. In germline, CDR1 is SNHLY, CDR2 FYNNEI. This CDR3 contains 16 residues. Trimming took 6 bases from V and 0 from J, leaving 12 bases between them. CDR3 nucleotide sequence: TGTGCCAGCAGCGCTGGCCGAAGCTCCTATAATTCACCCCTCCACTTT. It specifies CASSAGRSSYNSPLHF.

V is TRBV7-8 and J is TRBJ2-1, with D hard to call. The V gene's germline CDR1 is SGHVS and CDR2 FQNEAQ. This CDR3 spans 15 amino acids. The V end lost 1 base, the J end lost 0 bases, and 7 bases lay between the germline ends. CDR3 loop: CASSLGASSYNEQFF. The CDR3 nucleotides are TGTGCCAGCAGCTTAGGTGCGAGCTCCTACAATGAGCAGTTCTTC.

The chain links TRBV27 to TRBJ1-6; D gene unclear. This CDR3 is 14 amino acids long. Trimming took off 3 bases at V and 4 bases at J, with 7 bases between the two ends. Germline loops: CDR1 MNHEY, CDR2 SMNVEV (reference sequence). The CDR3 loop is CASSLRTYNSPLHF. The DNA of the CDR3 is TGTGCCAGCAGTTTGCGAACTTATAATTCACCCCTCCACTTT.

The chain has TRBV2 and TRBJ2-1; D is possibly TRBD1 (6 bases). With 3 bases removed from V and 8 bases from J, the gap between germline ends came to 14 bases. Germline CDR1 reads SNHLY; CDR2 reads FYNNEI. This CDR3 has 14 amino acids. The CDR3 here is CASSEQGMFYEQFF. The CDR3 coding sequence is TGTGCCAGCAGTGAGCAGGGGATGTTCTATGAGCAGTTCTTC.

The rearrangement uses TRBV10-3 and TRBJ1-1; tentative D call: TRBD1 (6 bases). CDR3 length: 13 residues. Germline CDR1 is ENHRY and CDR2 is SYGVKD. V gave up 0 bases and J gave up 8 bases, with 10 bases separating them. Here the CDR3 reads CAISESRGLEAFF. The CDR3 DNA reads as TGTGCCATCAGTGAGTCGAGGGGGTTGGAAGCTTTCTTT.

This sequence joins TRBV7-2 and TRBJ2-3; 7 positions match TRBD1. The CDR3 loop spans 17 amino acids. V was pared by 4 bases and J by 3 bases, with 13 bases of the junction left unmatched. CDR1 is SGHTA, CDR2 FQGNSA, per germline. The CDR3 reads CASSSSIPGQNTDTQYF. The CDR3 nucleotides read TGTGCCAGCAGCTCCTCGATCCCGGGACAGAATACAGATACGCAGTATTTT.

A single count supports this clone. The V and J genes are TRBV4-2 and TRBJ1-3; D unresolved. The V end was cut by 0 bases, the J end by 0 bases, with 6 bases between. This CDR3 comprises 15 residues. Germline V gives CDR1 LGHNA, CDR2 YNFKEQ. The chain's CDR3 is CASSQEHPSGNTIYF. CDR3 bases: TGTGCCAGCAGCCAAGAACACCCCTCTGGAAACACCATATATTTT.

Only one count was recorded for this clone. The junction shows a germline mismatch at one end, possibly a read error. The rearrangement uses TRBV3-1 (or the pseudogene TRBV3-2) and TRBJ2-1; 7 bases line up with TRBD1. The length of the CDR3 is 13 residues. Germline V gene sequence: CDR1 LGHDT, CDR2 YNNKEL (reference sequence). CDR3 in DNA: TGTGCCAGCAGCCATGGGGTACCAGCCCAGGGGGTCTTC. It encodes CASSHGVPAQGVF.